Listed here are 18 T cell receptor beta chains from one sample, sequenced in a study of shared clonotypes between healthy human individuals. The method was immunoSEQ multiplex PCR; TCRdb's version includes in-frame clones alone and lacks a portion of them. The repertoire holds 2 million to 3 million clones, over 85% seen once, with around 0.37% in the top ten. Sequencing was carried out using naive CD4+ T cells from PBMCs. Subset described: CD45RA+ positively selected. These receptors originate from a man younger than 35 in good health. Some clones in this sample may be carry-over from other donors' samples.

The V call is TRBV5-1, the J call TRBJ2-1, with a possible D match to TRBD1 (5 bases). The CDR3 loop spans 18 amino acids. CDR1 and CDR2 (germline): SGHRS, YFSETQ. V lost 5 bases, J lost 2 bases, and 23 bases lay in between. For the CDR3, the DNA is TGCGCCAGCAGAGCAGCCTCGGCTCACAGGAAGGCCTACAATGAGCAGTTCTTC. Translation: CASRAASAHRKAYNEQFF.

The chain employs TRBV5-4 and TRBJ2-7; 7 nucleotides align to TRBD1. The CDR3 contains 15 residues. The ends lost 4 bases at V and 0 bases at J; junction bases unmatched: 7. Germline V CDR1 and CDR2: SGHNT, YYREEE (reference sequence). CDR3 sequence reads: CASSGPRGISYEQYF. In DNA form, the CDR3 reads TGTGCCAGCAGCGGACCCAGGGGGATCTCCTACGAGCAGTACTTC. Together with reference TRBV5-4 and TRBJ2-7, the CDR3 gives the full variable domain: ETGVTQSPTHLIKTRGQQVTLRCSSQSGHNTVSWYQQALGQGPQFIFQYYREEENGRGNFPPRFSGLQFPNYSSELNVNALELDDSALYLCASSGPRGISYEQYFGPGTRLTVT.

V gene TRBV5-6 combines with J gene TRBJ1-1; D unclear. This CDR3 is built from 14 residues. Germline V CDR1 and CDR2: SGHDT, YYEEEE. V shed 5 bases and J shed 2 bases, with 13 bases lying between them. Written as DNA, the CDR3 is TGTGCCAGCAGGCGAGGCAGATACAACACTGAAGCTTTCTTT. Translating gives CASRRGRYNTEAFF.

This chain joins TRBV10-3 and TRBJ2-7, with 8 nucleotides matching TRBD1. The ends lost 7 bases at V and 3 bases at J; junction bases unmatched: 8. Germline lookup yields CDR1 ENHRY and CDR2 SYGVKD. The CDR3 is made up of 14 amino acids. The CDR3 sequence is CAINPDRAVYEQYF. CDR3 coding DNA: TGTGCCATCAACCCGGACAGGGCAGTCTACGAGCAGTACTTC.

The chain couples TRBV29-1 to TRBJ1-1; no definite D call. Germline values: CDR1 SQVTM, CDR2 ANQGSEA. V was trimmed by 1 base and J by 5 bases, leaving 11 bases between them. The CDR3 runs 13 residues. CDR3 DNA sequence: TGCAGCGTTGAAGGCGCCTATCAGACTGAAGCTTTCTTT. Translating it yields CSVEGAYQTEAFF.

With respect to this clone: In the same sample, other DNA sequences code for this CDR3. This chain joins TRBV9 and TRBJ2-7; 7 bases map to TRBD1. The junction had 6 bases not matched to a gene; V was cut back by 2 bases and J by 4 bases. Germline V lookup: CDR1 SGDLS, CDR2 YYNGEE. The CDR3 is 14 amino acids. The CDR3 here is CASSVAGTAYEQYF. CDR3 coding DNA: TGTGCCAGCAGCGTTGCCGGGACAGCTTACGAGCAGTACTTC.

Only one count was recorded for this clone. The genes are TRBV6-5 and TRBJ2-5; weak D call: TRBD1 (6 bases). The V gene lost 6 bases and the J gene lost 5 bases, with 13 bases spanning the gap. The CDR3 totals 13 residues. The germline CDR1 and CDR2 sequences are MNHEY and SVGAGI. The chain's CDR3 is CASRPTGIETQYF. The DNA for the CDR3 is TGTGCCAGCAGGCCTACAGGGATTGAGACCCAGTACTTC.

To note about this clone: This sample includes further DNA sequences coding for the same CDR3. The chain links TRBV7-3 to TRBJ2-1, with 8 nucleotides matching TRBD1. V lost 3 bases to trimming and J lost 0 bases; unmatched junction nucleotides: 1. Germline assignment: CDR1 SGHTA and CDR2 FQGTGA. The CDR3 totals 15 residues. The CDR3 sequence is CASSFTGGSYNEQFF. In DNA, the CDR3 is TGTGCCAGCAGCTTCACAGGGGGCTCCTACAATGAGCAGTTCTTC.

The chain couples TRBV15 to TRBJ2-1; TRBD2 matches 13 bases. This CDR3 contains 15 residues. Trimming at V came to 1 base and at J to 8 bases, leaving 2 bases not matched to a gene. Germline CDR1 and CDR2: LNHNV and YYDKDF (reference sequence). CDR3 residues: CATSRGTSGSHEQFF. CDR3 nucleotide sequence: TGTGCCACCAGCAGAGGGACTAGCGGGAGTCATGAGCAGTTCTTC. The variable domain in full, completed from reference TRBV15 and TRBJ2-1, reads DAMVIQNPRYQVTQFGKPVTLSCSQTLNHNVMYWYQQKSSQAPKLLFHYYDKDFNNEADTPDNFQSRRPNTSFCFLDIRSPGLGDTAMYLCATSRGTSGSHEQFFGPGTRLTVL.

The genes are TRBV18 and TRBJ1-2; possibly TRBD1 for D (6 bases). CDR3 size: 18 residues. Germline values: CDR1 KGHSH, CDR2 LQKENI. With 6 bases removed from V and 0 bases from J, the gap between germline ends came to 23 bases. CDR3: CASSETGVGFYSNYGYTF. The CDR3, as DNA: TGTGCCAGCTCCGAGACAGGAGTGGGGTTCTATTCTAACTATGGCTACACCTTC. The whole variable domain, remainder taken from reference TRBV18 and TRBJ1-2, is NAGVMQNPRHLVRRRGQEARLRCSPMKGHSHVYWYRQLPEEGLKFMVYLQKENIIDESGMPKERFSAEFPKEGPSILRIQQVVRGDSAAYFCASSETGVGFYSNYGYTFGSGTRLTVV.

This chain joins TRBV19 and TRBJ1-1; 10 nucleotides align to TRBD1. Germline CDR1 reads LNHDA; CDR2 reads SQIVND (reference sequence). With V trimmed by 5 bases and J by 0 bases, 9 bases remained unmatched. This CDR3 has 17 amino acids. For the CDR3, the DNA is TGTGCCAGTAGTTTGCGGGGGACAGGGGCCCTGAACACTGAAGCTTTCTTT. It yields the protein CASSLRGTGALNTEAFF.

The J gene is TRBJ2-7, the V gene TRBV7-3; 12 bases match TRBD2. Trimming took 1 base from V and 6 from J; bases not matched to a gene: 7. The CDR3 spans 16 residues. CDR1 and CDR2 from the germline V gene are SGHTA and FQGTGA. The CDR3 nucleotides read TGTGCCAGCAGCTTAATGGGTGCGACTAGCGGGAGCGAGCAGTACTTC. Translation: CASSLMGATSGSEQYF.

This chain's CDR3 is CASSPTRGSYEQYF. In DNA, the CDR3 is TGTGCCAGCAGCCCGACGAGGGGCTCATACGAGCAGTACTTC. The chain combines TRBV7-9 with TRBJ2-7; D tentatively fits TRBD1 or TRBD2 (5 bases each). V was cut by 5 bases and J by 4 bases, with 15 bases left in between. The CDR3 contains 14 residues. CDR1 and CDR2 (germline): SEHNR, FQNEAQ (reference sequence).

The CDR3 protein is CASSGNPQADTQYF. The CDR3 DNA sequence: TGTGCCAGCAGTGGGAACCCCCAGGCAGATACGCAGTATTTT. This chain joins TRBV2 and TRBJ2-3; D uncertain. Germline loops: CDR1 SNHLY, CDR2 FYNNEI. This CDR3 is built from 14 residues. Trimming left V 4 bases short and J 4 bases short, with 12 bases between.

The chain has TRBV6-6 and TRBJ2-3, with 7 bases that match TRBD2. The CDR3 has 15 amino acids. CDR1 is MNHNY and CDR2 is SVGAGI in the germline V gene (reference sequence). After removal of 7 bases from V and 4 bases from J, the junction contained 11 bases not matched to a gene. As DNA, the CDR3 is TGTGCCAGCACCGAGCGGGACTTCCTCCCAGATACGCAGTATTTT. It codes for CASTERDFLPDTQYF.

This chain uses TRBV28 with TRBJ2-3; 10 bases are a match to TRBD2. This CDR3 is built from 15 residues. CDR1 and CDR2 (germline): MDHEN, SYDVKM. J lost 2 bases, V lost 6 bases, and 5 bases had no gene match. The CDR3 reads CASSELAGNTDTQYF. DNA for the CDR3: TGTGCCAGCAGCGAACTAGCGGGGAACACAGATACGCAGTATTTT.

The chain employs TRBV9 and TRBJ2-1; D gene unclear. Germline loops: CDR1 SGDLS, CDR2 YYNGEE. The CDR3 extends over 15 amino acids. With 3 bases removed from V and 5 bases from J, the gap between germline ends came to 15 bases. The CDR3 sequence: CASSEPTNSHNEQFF. The CDR3 DNA is TGTGCCAGCAGCGAGCCTACAAATTCCCACAATGAGCAGTTCTTC.

The CDR3, as DNA: TGTGCCAGCAGCGAGTCGGACAGGGGCTATGGCTACACCTTC. Translated: CASSESDRGYGYTF. The rearrangement links TRBV6-1 to TRBJ1-2; 9 bases line up with TRBD1. CDR1 is MNHNS and CDR2 is SASEGT in the germline V gene. The CDR3 runs 14 residues. Trimming took 6 bases from V and 4 from J; bases not matched to a gene: 6.